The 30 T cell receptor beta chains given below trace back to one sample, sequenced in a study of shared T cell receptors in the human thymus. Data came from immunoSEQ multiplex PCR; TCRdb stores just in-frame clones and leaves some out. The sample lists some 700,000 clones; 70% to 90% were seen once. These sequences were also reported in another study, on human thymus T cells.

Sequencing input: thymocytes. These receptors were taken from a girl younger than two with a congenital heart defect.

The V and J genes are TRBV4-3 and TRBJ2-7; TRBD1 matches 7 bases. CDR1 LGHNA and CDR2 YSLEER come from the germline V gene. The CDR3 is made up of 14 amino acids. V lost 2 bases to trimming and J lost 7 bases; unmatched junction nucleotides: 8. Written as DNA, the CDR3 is TGCGCCAGCAGCCAACTCGTCAGGGGGAAAGAGCAGTACTTC. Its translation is CASSQLVRGKEQYF.

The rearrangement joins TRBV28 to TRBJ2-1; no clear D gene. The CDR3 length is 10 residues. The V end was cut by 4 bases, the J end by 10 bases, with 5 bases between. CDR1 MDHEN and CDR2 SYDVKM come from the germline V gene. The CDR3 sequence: CASSSKEQFF. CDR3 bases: TGTGCCAGCAGTTCTAAGGAGCAGTTCTTC.

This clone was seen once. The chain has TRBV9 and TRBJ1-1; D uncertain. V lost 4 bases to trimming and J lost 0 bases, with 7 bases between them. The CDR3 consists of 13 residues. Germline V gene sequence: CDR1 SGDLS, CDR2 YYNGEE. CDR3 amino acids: CASSLRLNTEAFF. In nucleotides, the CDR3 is TGTGCCAGCAGCCTCCGGTTGAACACTGAAGCTTTCTTT.

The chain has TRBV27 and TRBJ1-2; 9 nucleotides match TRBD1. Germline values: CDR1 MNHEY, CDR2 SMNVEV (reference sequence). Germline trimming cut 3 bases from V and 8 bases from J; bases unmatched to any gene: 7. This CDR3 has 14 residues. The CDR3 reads CASSFRQGEEGYTF. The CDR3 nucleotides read TGTGCCAGCAGTTTCCGACAGGGGGAAGAAGGCTACACCTTC.

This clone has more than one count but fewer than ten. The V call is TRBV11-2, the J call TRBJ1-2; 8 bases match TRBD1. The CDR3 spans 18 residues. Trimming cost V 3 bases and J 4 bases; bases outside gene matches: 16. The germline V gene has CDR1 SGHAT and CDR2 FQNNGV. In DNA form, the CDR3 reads TGTGCCAGCAGCTTTCCCACCCTCCCAGGGGGCTTGAGCTATGGCTACACCTTC. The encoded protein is CASSFPTLPGGLSYGYTF.

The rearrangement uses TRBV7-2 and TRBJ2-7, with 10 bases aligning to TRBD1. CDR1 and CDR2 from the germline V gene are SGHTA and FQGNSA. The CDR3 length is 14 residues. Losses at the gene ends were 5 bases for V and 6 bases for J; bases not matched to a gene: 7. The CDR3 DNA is TGTGCCAGCAGCCGGGACAGGGGTAGATCCGAGCAGTACTTC. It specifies CASSRDRGRSEQYF.

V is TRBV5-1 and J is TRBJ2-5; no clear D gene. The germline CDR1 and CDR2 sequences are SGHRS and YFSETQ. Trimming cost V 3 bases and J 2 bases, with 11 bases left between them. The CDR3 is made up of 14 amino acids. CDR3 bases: TGCGCCAGCAGCTCCCTAACTGTACAAGAGACCCAGTACTTC. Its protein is CASSSLTVQETQYF. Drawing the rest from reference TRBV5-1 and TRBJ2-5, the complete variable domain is KAGVTQTPRYLIKTRGQQVTLSCSPISGHRSVSWYQQTPGQGLQFLFEYFSETQRNKGNFPGRFSGRQFSNSRSEMNVSTLELGDSALYLCASSSLTVQETQYFGPGTRLLVL.

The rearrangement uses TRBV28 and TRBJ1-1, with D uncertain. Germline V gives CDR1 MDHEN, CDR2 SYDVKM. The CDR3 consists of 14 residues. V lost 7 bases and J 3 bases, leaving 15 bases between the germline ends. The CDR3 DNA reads TGTGCCAGCACTCAGAAGGAGTCTCACACTGAAGCTTTCTTT. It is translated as CASTQKESHTEAFF. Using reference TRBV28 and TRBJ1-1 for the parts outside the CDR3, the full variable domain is DVKVTQSSRYLVKRTGEKVFLECVQDMDHENMFWYRQDPGLGLRLIYFSYDVKMKEKGDIPEGYSVSREKKERFSLILESASTNQTSMYLCASTQKESHTEAFFGQGTRLTVV.

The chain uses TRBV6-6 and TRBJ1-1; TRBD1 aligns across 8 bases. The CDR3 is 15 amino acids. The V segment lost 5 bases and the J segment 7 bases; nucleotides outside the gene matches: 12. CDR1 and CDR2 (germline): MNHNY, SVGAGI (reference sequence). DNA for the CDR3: TGTGCCAGCAGTCGAAACGACAGGGGAGGCTATGAAGCTTTCTTT. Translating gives CASSRNDRGGYEAFF.

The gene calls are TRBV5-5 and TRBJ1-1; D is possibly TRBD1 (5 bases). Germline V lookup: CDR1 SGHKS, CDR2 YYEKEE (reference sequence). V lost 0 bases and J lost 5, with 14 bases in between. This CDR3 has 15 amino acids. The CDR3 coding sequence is TGTGCCAGCAGCTTGGTAGGGGAATTTTGGACTGAAGCTTTCTTT. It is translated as CASSLVGEFWTEAFF.

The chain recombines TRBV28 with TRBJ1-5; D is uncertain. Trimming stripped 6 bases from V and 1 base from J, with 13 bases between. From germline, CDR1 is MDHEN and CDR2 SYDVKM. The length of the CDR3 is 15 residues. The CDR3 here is CASRRLTESNQPQHF. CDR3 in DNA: TGTGCCAGCAGACGATTAACAGAAAGCAATCAGCCCCAGCATTTT.

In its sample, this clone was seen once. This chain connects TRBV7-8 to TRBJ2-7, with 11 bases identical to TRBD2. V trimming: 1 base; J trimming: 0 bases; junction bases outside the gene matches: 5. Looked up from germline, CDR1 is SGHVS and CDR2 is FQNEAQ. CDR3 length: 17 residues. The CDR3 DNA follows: TGTGCCAGCAGCTTAGGACTAGCGGGGCCCTCCTCCTACGAGCAGTACTTC. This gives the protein CASSLGLAGPSSYEQYF.

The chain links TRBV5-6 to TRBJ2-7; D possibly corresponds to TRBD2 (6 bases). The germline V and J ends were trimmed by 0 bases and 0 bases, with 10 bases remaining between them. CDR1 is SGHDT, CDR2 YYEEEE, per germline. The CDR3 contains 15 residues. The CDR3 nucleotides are TGTGCCAGCAGCTTGGGTAGCGGTTTCTCCTACGAGCAGTACTTC. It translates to CASSLGSGFSYEQYF.

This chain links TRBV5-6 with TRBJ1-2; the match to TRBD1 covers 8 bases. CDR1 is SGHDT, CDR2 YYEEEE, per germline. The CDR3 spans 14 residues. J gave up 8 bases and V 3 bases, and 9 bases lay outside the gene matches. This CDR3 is CASSSDRDPVGYTF. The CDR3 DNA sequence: TGTGCCAGCAGCTCGGACAGGGATCCTGTCGGCTACACCTTC.

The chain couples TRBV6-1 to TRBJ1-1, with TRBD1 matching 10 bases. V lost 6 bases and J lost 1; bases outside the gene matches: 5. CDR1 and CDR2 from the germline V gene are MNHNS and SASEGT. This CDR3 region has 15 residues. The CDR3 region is CASRTGGVENTEAFF. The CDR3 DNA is TGTGCCAGCAGGACAGGGGGCGTTGAGAACACTGAAGCTTTCTTT.

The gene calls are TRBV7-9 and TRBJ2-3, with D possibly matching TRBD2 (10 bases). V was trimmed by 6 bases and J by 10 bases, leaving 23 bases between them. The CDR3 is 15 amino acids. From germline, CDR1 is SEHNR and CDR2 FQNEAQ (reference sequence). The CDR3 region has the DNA TGTGCCAGCAGTGACAGGGGGGGACTAGCGCGACCGCAGTATTTT. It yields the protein CASSDRGGLARPQYF.

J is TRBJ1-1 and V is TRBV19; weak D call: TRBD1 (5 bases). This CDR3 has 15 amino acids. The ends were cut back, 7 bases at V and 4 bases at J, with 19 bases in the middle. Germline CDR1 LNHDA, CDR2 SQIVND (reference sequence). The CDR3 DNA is TGTGCCAGTATTGGGCCCAGGGAAAAGAGCACTGAAGCTTTCTTT. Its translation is CASIGPREKSTEAFF. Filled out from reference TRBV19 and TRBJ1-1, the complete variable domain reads DGGITQSPKYLFRKEGQNVTLSCEQNLNHDAMYWYRQDPGQGLRLIYYSQIVNDFQKGDIAEGYSVSREKKESFPLTVTSAQKNPTAFYLCASIGPREKSTEAFFGQGTRLTVV.

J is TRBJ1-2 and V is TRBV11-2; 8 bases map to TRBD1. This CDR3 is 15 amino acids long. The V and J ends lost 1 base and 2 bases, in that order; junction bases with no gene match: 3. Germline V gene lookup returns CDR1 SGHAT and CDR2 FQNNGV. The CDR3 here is CASSLGQGRNYGYTF. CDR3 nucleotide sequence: TGTGCCAGCAGCTTAGGACAGGGGCGAAACTATGGCTACACCTTC. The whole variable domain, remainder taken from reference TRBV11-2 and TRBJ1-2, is EAGVAQSPRYKIIEKRQSVAFWCNPISGHATLYWYQQILGQGPKLLIQFQNNGVVDDSQLPKDRFSAERLKGVDSTLKIQPAKLEDSAVYLCASSLGQGRNYGYTFGSGTRLTVV.

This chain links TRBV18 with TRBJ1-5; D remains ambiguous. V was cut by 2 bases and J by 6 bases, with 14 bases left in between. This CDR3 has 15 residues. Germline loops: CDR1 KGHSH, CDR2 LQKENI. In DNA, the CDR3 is TGTGCCAGCTCACCAACTCCCGGAGGAGGTCAGCCCCAGCATTTT. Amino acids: CASSPTPGGGQPQHF.

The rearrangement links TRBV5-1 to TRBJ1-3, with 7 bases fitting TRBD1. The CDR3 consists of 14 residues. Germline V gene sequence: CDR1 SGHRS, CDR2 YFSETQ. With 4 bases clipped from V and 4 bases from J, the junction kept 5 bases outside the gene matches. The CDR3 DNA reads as TGCGCCAGCAGCCTGCGGGGACAGGGAAACACCATATATTTT. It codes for CASSLRGQGNTIYF.

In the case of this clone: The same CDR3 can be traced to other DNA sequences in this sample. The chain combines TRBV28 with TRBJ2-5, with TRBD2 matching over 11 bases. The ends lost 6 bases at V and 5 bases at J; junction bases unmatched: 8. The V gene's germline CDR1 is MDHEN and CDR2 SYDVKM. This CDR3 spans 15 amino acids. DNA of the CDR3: TGTGCCAGCAGCCATAGCGGGGGGGCCGCGGAGACCCAGTACTTC. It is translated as CASSHSGGAAETQYF.

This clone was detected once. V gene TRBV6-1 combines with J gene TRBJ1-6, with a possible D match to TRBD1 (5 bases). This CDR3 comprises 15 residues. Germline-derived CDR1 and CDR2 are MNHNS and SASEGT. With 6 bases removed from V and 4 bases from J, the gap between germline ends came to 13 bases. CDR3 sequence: CASRAGTLYNSPLHF. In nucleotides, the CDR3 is TGTGCCAGCAGGGCGGGGACCTTATATAATTCACCCCTCCACTTT.

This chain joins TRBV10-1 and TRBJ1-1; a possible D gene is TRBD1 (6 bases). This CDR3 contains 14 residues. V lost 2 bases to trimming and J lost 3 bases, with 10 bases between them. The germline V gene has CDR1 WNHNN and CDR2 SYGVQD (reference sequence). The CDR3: CASSEDKGDTEAFF. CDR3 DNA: TGCGCCAGCAGTGAGGATAAGGGGGACACTGAAGCTTTCTTT.

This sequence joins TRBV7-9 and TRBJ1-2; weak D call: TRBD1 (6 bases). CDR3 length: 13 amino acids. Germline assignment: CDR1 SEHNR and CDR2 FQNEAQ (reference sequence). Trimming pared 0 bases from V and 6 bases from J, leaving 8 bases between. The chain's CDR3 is CASSLARTDGYTF. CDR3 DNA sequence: TGTGCCAGCAGCTTAGCGCGGACAGATGGCTACACCTTC.

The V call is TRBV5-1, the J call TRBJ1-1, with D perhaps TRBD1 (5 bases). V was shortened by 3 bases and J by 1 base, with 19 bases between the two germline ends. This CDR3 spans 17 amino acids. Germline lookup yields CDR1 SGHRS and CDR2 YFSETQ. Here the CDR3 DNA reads TGCGCCAGCAGCTCGGACCCCGGTAGGGGTTCGAACACTGAAGCTTTCTTT. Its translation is CASSSDPGRGSNTEAFF.

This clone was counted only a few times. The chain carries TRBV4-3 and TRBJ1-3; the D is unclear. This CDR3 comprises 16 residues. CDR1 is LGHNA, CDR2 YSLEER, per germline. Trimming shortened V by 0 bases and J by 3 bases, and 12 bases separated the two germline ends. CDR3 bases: TGCGCCAGCAGCCAAGATCGGGGTTTCATTGGAAACACCATATATTTT. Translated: CASSQDRGFIGNTIYF.

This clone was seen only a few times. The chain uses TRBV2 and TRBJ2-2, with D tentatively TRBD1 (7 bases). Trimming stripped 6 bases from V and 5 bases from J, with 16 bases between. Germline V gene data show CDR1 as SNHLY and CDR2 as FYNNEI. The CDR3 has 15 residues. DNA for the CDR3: TGTGCCAGCAGCCGGGAACAGGGGAGGACCGGGGAGCTGTTTTTT. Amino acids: CASSREQGRTGELFF.

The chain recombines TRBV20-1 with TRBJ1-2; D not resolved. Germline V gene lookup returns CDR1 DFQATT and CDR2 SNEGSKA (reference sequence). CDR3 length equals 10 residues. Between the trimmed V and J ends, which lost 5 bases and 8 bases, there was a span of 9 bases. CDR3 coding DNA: TGCAGTGCTCATCTCGGGGGCTACACCTTC. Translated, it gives CSAHLGGYTF.

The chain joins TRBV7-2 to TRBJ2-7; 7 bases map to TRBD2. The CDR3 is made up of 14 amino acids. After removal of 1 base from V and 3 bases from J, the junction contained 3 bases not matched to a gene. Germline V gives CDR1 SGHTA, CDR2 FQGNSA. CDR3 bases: TGTGCCAGCAGCTTAGGGGACTATATCTACGAGCAGTACTTC. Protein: CASSLGDYIYEQYF.

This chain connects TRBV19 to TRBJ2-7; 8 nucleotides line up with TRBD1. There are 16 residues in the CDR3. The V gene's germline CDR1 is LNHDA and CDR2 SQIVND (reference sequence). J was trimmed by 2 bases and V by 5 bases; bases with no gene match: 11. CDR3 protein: CASSAPGQGNPYEQYF. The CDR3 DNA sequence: TGTGCCAGTAGTGCCCCAGGACAGGGAAATCCCTACGAGCAGTACTTC.